Each of the 27 T cell receptor beta chains below was sequenced from the same sample in a study of identical twins. TCRdb re-analysed the 5' RACE reads in MiXCR, keeping a single row per CDR3 protein. This table has hundreds of thousands of distinct CDR3 sequences, under 9% appearing once. The same data also went into a second study, on yellow fever vaccine responses in identical twins.

The sequencing input was PBMCs. These receptors originate from a woman aged 18-35 years in good health.

The rearrangement uses TRBV20-1 and TRBJ1-1; TRBD1 might be the D (5 bases). Trimming removed 0 bases from V and 4 bases from J, with 12 bases in between. This CDR3 has 14 amino acids. The germline gives CDR1 DFQATT, CDR2 SNEGSKA (reference sequence). CDR3 protein: CSARDPPRGTEAFF. The CDR3 DNA is TGCAGTGCTAGAGATCCGCCTAGGGGCACTGAAGCTTTCTTT.

This clonotype was detected many times. The chain employs TRBV2 and TRBJ1-1; D not certain. V shed 1 base and J shed 5 bases, with 8 bases lying between them. Germline V gene sequence: CDR1 SNHLY, CDR2 FYNNEI. The CDR3 loop spans 13 amino acids. The CDR3 sequence: CASSEDSVTEAFF. Here the CDR3 DNA reads TGTGCCAGCAGTGAAGATTCAGTAACTGAAGCTTTCTTT.

This clonotype was detected only a few times. This chain links TRBV7-9 with TRBJ2-1, with 11 bases fitting TRBD2. After removal of 9 bases from V and 5 bases from J, the junction contained 6 bases not matched to a gene. This CDR3 has 14 amino acids. Germline V gene sequence: CDR1 SEHNR, CDR2 FQNEAQ (reference sequence). The CDR3 region is CASTTSGANNEQFF. CDR3 nucleotide sequence: TGTGCCAGTACGACTAGCGGGGCCAACAATGAGCAGTTCTTC.

This clonotype showed up many times. The chain recombines TRBV9 with TRBJ2-7; D is unresolved. CDR1 and CDR2 (germline): SGDLS, YYNGEE. Trimming cost V 0 bases and J 2 bases, with 9 bases left between them. The length of the CDR3 is 14 residues. The CDR3 loop is CASSVEAVPYEQYF. The CDR3 coding sequence is TGTGCCAGCAGCGTAGAAGCAGTACCCTACGAGCAGTACTTC.

This chain uses TRBV5-6 with TRBJ1-6, with a possible D match to TRBD1 (5 bases). Germline-derived CDR1 and CDR2 are SGHDT and YYEEEE. CDR3 length: 13 residues. Trimming pared 4 bases from V and 13 bases from J, leaving 15 bases between. DNA of the CDR3: TGTGCCAGCAGCCCCGGGGACGGCTGCCCCCTCCACTTT. Translation gives CASSPGDGCPLHF.

This clonotype was recorded many times. The germline gene is not matched at one end of the junction; a read error may be the cause. The CDR3 region has the DNA TGTGCCAGCAGATTAGGCCCTAGCGGGGGGAGTTACGAGCAGTACTTC. Translation gives CASRLGPSGGSYEQYF. The gene calls are TRBV12-3 or TRBV12-4 and TRBJ2-7; TRBD2 matches 11 bases. This CDR3 contains 16 residues.

Only a few counts were recorded for this clonotype. CDR3 coding DNA: TGTGCCAGCAGACAGGGGGCCCAATACACTGAAGCTTTCTTT. The encoded protein is CASRQGAQYTEAFF. This chain uses TRBV6-2 or TRBV6-3 with TRBJ1-1; the match to TRBD1 covers 9 bases. This CDR3 is 14 amino acids long. From germline, CDR1 is MNHEY and CDR2 SVGEGT. The J segment lost 3 bases and the V segment lost 6 bases, leaving 5 bases of the junction unmatched.

The chain is built from TRBV12-3 or TRBV12-4 and TRBJ2-3; TRBD1 is a possible D gene (6 bases). CDR3 length: 13 amino acids. The germline V and J ends were trimmed by 7 bases and 5 bases, with 13 bases remaining between them. CDR3 DNA: TGTGCCAGCAAAAACAGGGACGGAGATACGCAGTATTTT. Translation: CASKNRDGDTQYF.

The J gene is TRBJ2-7, the V gene TRBV20-1; tentatively, D is TRBD2 (5 bases). V was shortened by 3 bases and J by 4 bases, with 19 bases between the two germline ends. Germline V gene sequence: CDR1 DFQATT, CDR2 SNEGSKA (reference sequence). The CDR3 runs to 15 residues. CDR3: CSASPIIGERYEQYF. In DNA, the CDR3 is TGCAGTGCTAGCCCCATTATTGGGGAGAGGTACGAGCAGTACTTC.

This clonotype was detected only a few times. V gene TRBV7-9 combines with J gene TRBJ2-2, with D possibly matching TRBD2 (6 bases). CDR3 size: 16 residues. In germline, CDR1 is SEHNR, CDR2 FQNEAQ (reference sequence). Trimming pared 3 bases from V and 0 bases from J, leaving 11 bases between. For the CDR3, the DNA is TGTGCCAGCAGCTTCGGGCTAGCGTCGAACACCGGGGAGCTGTTTTTT. Amino acids: CASSFGLASNTGELFF.

This clonotype was counted at least ten times. The chain uses TRBV12-3 or TRBV12-4 and TRBJ1-5; 7 bases match TRBD1. J gave up 7 bases and V 5 bases, and 8 bases lay outside the gene matches. The CDR3 is 14 residues long. The CDR3 coding sequence is TGTGCCAGCAGTCTCTTCGACAGGGCGCAGCCCCAGCATTTT. As protein: CASSLFDRAQPQHF.

V is TRBV11-3 and J is TRBJ2-5; no clear D. The V gene lost 5 bases and the J gene lost 5 bases, with 12 bases spanning the gap. The CDR3 loop spans 13 amino acids. In germline, CDR1 is SGHNT, CDR2 YENEEA. The CDR3: CASSQVASETQYF. The CDR3 DNA follows: TGTGCCAGCAGCCAAGTGGCTAGTGAGACCCAGTACTTC.

This clonotype has more than one count but fewer than ten. This sequence joins TRBV7-2 and TRBJ2-1; the D is unclear. V was trimmed by 5 bases and J by 6 bases, leaving 11 bases between them. Germline CDR1 SGHTA, CDR2 FQGNSA. The CDR3 loop spans 13 amino acids. The CDR3 DNA sequence: TGTGCCAGCAGCCCTGTATCGGGCAATGAGCAGTTCTTC. Protein product: CASSPVSGNEQFF.

A few counts support this clonotype. This chain links TRBV10-3 with TRBJ2-5; 8 bases are shared with TRBD2. The CDR3 extends over 15 amino acids. Germline CDR1 is ENHRY and CDR2 is SYGVKD. Losses at the gene ends were 6 bases for V and 4 bases for J; bases not matched to a gene: 10. CDR3 region: CAIRDSRGGPETQYF. The CDR3 DNA follows: TGTGCCATCAGGGACTCCCGCGGGGGGCCAGAGACCCAGTACTTC.

The rearrangement joins TRBV5-1 to TRBJ2-2, with TRBD1 matching 7 bases. CDR1 is SGHRS and CDR2 is YFSETQ in the germline V gene. The CDR3 extends over 15 amino acids. Trimming removed 4 bases from V and 3 bases from J; junction bases left unmatched: 6. CDR3 residues: CASSARQGDTGELFF. The CDR3 DNA follows: TGCGCCAGCAGCGCGAGACAGGGAGACACCGGGGAGCTGTTTTTT.

This clonotype has a count of ten or more. The rearrangement joins TRBV7-3 to TRBJ2-1, with 11 nucleotides matching TRBD2. Trimming cost V 1 base and J 5 bases; bases outside gene matches: 4. This CDR3 has 16 residues. Germline CDR1 and CDR2: SGHTA and FQGTGA. For the CDR3, the DNA is TGTGCCAGCAGCTTAAGAGGGACTAGCGGAAACAATGAGCAGTTCTTC. Its protein is CASSLRGTSGNNEQFF.

The chain uses TRBV18 and TRBJ2-5; the D gene could be TRBD1 or TRBD2 (5 bases each). V shed 1 base and J shed 5 bases, with 11 bases lying between them. Germline CDR1 KGHSH, CDR2 LQKENI. The CDR3 totals 14 residues. Here the CDR3 reads CASSPRLGEETQYF. Here the CDR3 DNA reads TGTGCCAGCTCACCACGGCTGGGGGAGGAGACCCAGTACTTC.

J is TRBJ2-7 and V is TRBV5-4; D is undetermined. The CDR3 is 14 amino acids. Germline lookup yields CDR1 SGHNT and CDR2 YYREEE (reference sequence). Trimming removed 3 bases from V and 4 bases from J, with 14 bases in between. The CDR3 here is CASSYPGSEYEQYF. Written as DNA, the CDR3 is TGTGCCAGCAGCTACCCCGGGTCAGAGTACGAGCAGTACTTC.

This clonotype occurred many times. CDR3 DNA: TGTGCCAGTGCGGGGGGATCACAAGAGACCCAGTACTTC. This translates into CASAGGSQETQYF. The chain recombines TRBV7-2 with TRBJ2-5; 8 bases agree with TRBD2. CDR1 is SGHTA, CDR2 FQGNSA, per germline. The trim removed 9 bases at V and 2 bases at J, leaving 5 bases unmatched. The CDR3 has 13 amino acids.

This clonotype has only a few counts. This chain uses TRBV7-2 with TRBJ2-7; 8 nucleotides match TRBD2. CDR3 length: 15 residues. Germline CDR1 SGHTA, CDR2 FQGNSA. V shed 5 bases, J shed 1 base, and the junction held 7 bases outside the gene matches. CDR3 coding DNA: TGTGCCAGCAGCCCCCGGGCTAGCGGGTCCTACGAGCAGTACTTC. Encoded protein: CASSPRASGSYEQYF.

The gene calls are TRBV28 and TRBJ2-7, with 7 bases aligning to TRBD1. With V trimmed by 5 bases and J by 1 base, 11 bases remained unmatched. The CDR3 has 16 residues. The germline V gene encodes CDR1 MDHEN and CDR2 SYDVKM. The CDR3 sequence is CASSPGGDRASYEQYF. For the CDR3, the DNA is TGTGCCAGCAGTCCCGGCGGTGACAGGGCGTCCTACGAGCAGTACTTC.

V and J are TRBV5-1 and TRBJ2-3, with TRBD1 matching over 11 bases. The V and J ends lost 0 bases and 3 bases, in that order; junction bases with no gene match: 9. In germline, CDR1 is SGHRS, CDR2 YFSETQ. This CDR3 spans 18 amino acids. The DNA for the CDR3 is TGCGCCAGCAGCTTGGAAGGCTCTGGGACAGGGGGGACAGATACGCAGTATTTT. Protein: CASSLEGSGTGGTDTQYF.

V and J are TRBV14 and TRBJ2-7; the D gene is possibly TRBD2 (6 bases). Germline CDR1 SGHDN, CDR2 FVKESK. There are 14 residues in the CDR3. Trimming shortened V by 2 bases and J by 1 base, and 9 bases separated the two germline ends. The chain's CDR3 is CASSQRRASYEQYF. Here the CDR3 DNA reads TGTGCCAGCAGCCAAAGGAGGGCATCCTACGAGCAGTACTTC.

This clonotype has a count of ten or more. This CDR3 reads CSAVGTVSTDTQYF. The CDR3 coding sequence is TGCAGTGCTGTTGGGACTGTTAGCACAGATACGCAGTATTTT. The chain joins TRBV20-1 to TRBJ2-3; a possible D gene is TRBD2 (6 bases). Trimming pared 5 bases from V and 0 bases from J, leaving 12 bases between. CDR3 length: 14 residues. Germline V gene sequence: CDR1 DFQATT, CDR2 SNEGSKA (reference sequence).

Ten or more counts support this clonotype. The chain couples TRBV4-1 to TRBJ2-7, with D tentatively TRBD1 (6 bases). Germline CDR1 reads MGHRA; CDR2 reads YSYEKL. This CDR3 is 14 amino acids long. Trimming removed 0 bases at V and 3 bases at J, with 9 bases between. Here the CDR3 DNA reads TGCGCCAGCAGCCAAGATCAAGGGGGCTACGAGCAGTACTTC. Its translation is CASSQDQGGYEQYF.

The rearrangement joins TRBV6-5 to TRBJ2-7; TRBD1 aligns across 8 bases. CDR1 MNHEY and CDR2 SVGAGI come from the germline V gene. The CDR3 consists of 11 residues. Unmatched junction bases numbered 2, after V lost 7 bases and J lost 6 bases. CDR3 residues: CASTTGGEQYF. The CDR3 nucleotides are TGTGCCAGCACCACAGGGGGCGAGCAGTACTTC.

Only a few counts were recorded for this clonotype. The rearrangement links TRBV4-1 to TRBJ1-1; D is unclear. The V end lost 1 base, the J end lost 0 bases, and 6 bases lay between the germline ends. This CDR3 comprises 14 residues. CDR1 and CDR2 from the germline V gene are MGHRA and YSYEKL. DNA of the CDR3: TGCGCCAGCAGCCAAGTGTTCTTGAACACTGAAGCTTTCTTT. Translating gives CASSQVFLNTEAFF.